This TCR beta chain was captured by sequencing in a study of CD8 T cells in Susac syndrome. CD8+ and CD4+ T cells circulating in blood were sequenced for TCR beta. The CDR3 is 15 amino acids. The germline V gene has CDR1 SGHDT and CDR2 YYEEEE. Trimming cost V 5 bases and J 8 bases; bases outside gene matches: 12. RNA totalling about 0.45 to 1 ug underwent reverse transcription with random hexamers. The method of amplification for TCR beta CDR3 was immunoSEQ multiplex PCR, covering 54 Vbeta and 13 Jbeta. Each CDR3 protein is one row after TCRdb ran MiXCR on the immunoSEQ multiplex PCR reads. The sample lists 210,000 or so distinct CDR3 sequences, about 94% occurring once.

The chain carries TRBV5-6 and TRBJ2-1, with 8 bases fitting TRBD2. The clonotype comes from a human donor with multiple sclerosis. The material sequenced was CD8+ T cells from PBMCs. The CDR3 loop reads CASSPPGLEFDEQFF. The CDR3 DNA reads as TGTGCCAGCAGTCCACCGGGACTAGAATTCGATGAGCAGTTCTTC.